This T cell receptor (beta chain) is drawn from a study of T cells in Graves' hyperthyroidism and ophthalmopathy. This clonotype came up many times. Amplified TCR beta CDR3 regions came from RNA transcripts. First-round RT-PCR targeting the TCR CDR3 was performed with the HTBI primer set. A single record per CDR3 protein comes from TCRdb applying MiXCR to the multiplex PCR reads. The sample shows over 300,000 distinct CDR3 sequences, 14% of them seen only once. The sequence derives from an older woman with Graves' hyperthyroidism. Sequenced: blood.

The chain's CDR3 is CASRRSGTGGHEQFF. The CDR3 DNA reads as TGTGCCAGCAGGAGGAGCGGGACAGGGGGACATGAGCAGTTCTTC. The J gene is TRBJ2-1, the V gene TRBV7-3, with 11 bases lining up with TRBD1. J gave up 8 bases and V 6 bases, and 9 bases lay outside the gene matches. Per the germline V gene, CDR1 is SGHTA and CDR2 is FQGTGA. There are 15 residues in the CDR3.